One sample yielded the 10 T cell receptor beta chains listed below, sequenced in a study of blood T cell repertoires in COVID-19. The repertoire was sequenced with immunoSEQ multiplex PCR; TCRdb's copy has only in-frame clones and lacks some. The sample shows about 250,000 clones, 65% to 85% of them seen only once. The sequenced sample consisted of peripheral blood. The receptors stem from a woman in her forties with active or convalescent COVID-19.

This chain uses TRBV19 with TRBJ2-1, with TRBD2 identical over 11 bases. Trimming cost V 4 bases and J 0 bases; bases outside gene matches: 11. CDR3 length: 19 amino acids. In germline, CDR1 is LNHDA, CDR2 SQIVND (reference sequence). This chain's CDR3 is CASSTRVLAGVSSYNEQFF. As DNA, the CDR3 is TGTGCCAGTAGTACTCGGGTACTAGCGGGGGTAAGCTCCTACAATGAGCAGTTCTTC. The full variable domain, rest sourced from reference TRBV19 and TRBJ2-1, is DGGITQSPKYLFRKEGQNVTLSCEQNLNHDAMYWYRQDPGQGLRLIYYSQIVNDFQKGDIAEGYSVSREKKESFPLTVTSAQKNPTAFYLCASSTRVLAGVSSYNEQFFGPGTRLTVL.

V usage is TRBV7-2 and J usage is TRBJ1-1; 7 bases are a match to TRBD1. J lost 1 base, V lost 0 bases, and 11 bases had no gene match. The CDR3 loop spans 18 amino acids. The germline V gene has CDR1 SGHTA and CDR2 FQGNSA. The CDR3, as DNA: TGTGCCAGCAGCTTAGCCTCCATTGCGACAGGGCAGAACACTGAAGCTTTCTTT. Amino acid sequence: CASSLASIATGQNTEAFF. Looking up the rest from reference TRBV7-2 and TRBJ1-1 gives the full variable domain: GAGVSQSPSNKVTEKGKDVELRCDPISGHTALYWYRQSLGQGLEFLIYFQGNSAPDKSGLPSDRFSAERTGGSVSTLTIQRTQQEDSAVYLCASSLASIATGQNTEAFFGQGTRLTVV.

This clone was seen only once. The chain combines TRBV28 with TRBJ2-7, with no clear D. The CDR3 is 11 residues long. Germline-derived CDR1 and CDR2 are MDHEN and SYDVKM. V shed 6 bases and J shed 4 bases, with 7 bases lying between them. The CDR3 loop reads CASRQDYEQYV. CDR3 nucleotide sequence: TGTGCCAGCAGGCAGGATTACGAGCAGTACGTC.

V is TRBV5-1 and J is TRBJ2-5; maybe TRBD1 (5 bases). CDR1 and CDR2 from the germline V gene are SGHRS and YFSETQ. Trimming shortened V by 4 bases and J by 5 bases, and 18 bases separated the two germline ends. The CDR3 has 15 residues. The CDR3 coding sequence is TGCGCCAGCAGCCCGAGAGGACAACCCGGGGAGACCCAGTACTTC. It yields the protein CASSPRGQPGETQYF.

V usage is TRBV10-3 and J usage is TRBJ2-2; TRBD2 aligns across 8 bases. J lost 1 base, V lost 6 bases, and 4 bases had no gene match. Germline CDR1 reads ENHRY; CDR2 reads SYGVKD. This CDR3 comprises 15 residues. The CDR3 DNA is TGTGCCATCAGGCCCAGCGGGGGGAACACCGGGGAGCTGTTTTTT. This translates into CAIRPSGGNTGELFF.

The chain links TRBV28 to TRBJ1-1, with 7 bases that match TRBD1. Germline CDR1 is MDHEN and CDR2 is SYDVKM. The V segment lost 1 base and the J segment 1 base; nucleotides outside the gene matches: 6. The CDR3 runs to 16 residues. Here the CDR3 DNA reads TGTGCCAGCAGTTTATTCCCGACAGGGCAGAACACTGAAGCTTTCTTT. Residues: CASSLFPTGQNTEAFF.

CDR3 loop: CASSYLAQGRAEAFF. The CDR3 region has the DNA TGTGCCAGCAGCTATTTGGCCCAGGGCCGAGCTGAAGCTTTCTTT. This chain joins TRBV2 and TRBJ1-1, with D possibly TRBD1 on 5 matching bases. The CDR3 runs to 15 residues. CDR1 and CDR2 (germline): SNHLY, FYNNEI. V shed 6 bases and J shed 6 bases, with 20 bases lying between them.

The chain has TRBV5-1 and TRBJ1-1, with 7 bases identical to TRBD1. CDR1 SGHRS and CDR2 YFSETQ come from the germline V gene. V trimming: 5 bases; J trimming: 2 bases; junction bases outside the gene matches: 6. CDR3 length equals 14 residues. The CDR3 loop is CASSLDRVNTEAFF. DNA for the CDR3: TGCGCCAGCAGTCTCGACAGGGTTAACACTGAAGCTTTCTTT.

The rearrangement joins TRBV6-6 to TRBJ2-2; D may be TRBD1 (5 bases). The CDR3 runs to 15 residues. Trimming took 2 bases from V and 5 from J, leaving 12 bases between them. Looked up from germline, CDR1 is MNHNY and CDR2 is SVGAGI (reference sequence). DNA of the CDR3: TGTGCCAGCAGTTACCTGACAGCATTGACCGGGGAGCTGTTTTTT. This translates into CASSYLTALTGELFF.

V gene TRBV5-1 combines with J gene TRBJ2-3, with D possibly being TRBD2 (6 bases). The CDR3 sequence is 16 residues long. The germline V gene encodes CDR1 SGHRS and CDR2 YFSETQ. Trimming took off 1 base at V and 2 bases at J, with 14 bases between the two ends. CDR3 loop: CASSLIGGAITDTQYF. CDR3 bases: TGCGCCAGCAGCTTGATTGGCGGGGCGATCACAGATACGCAGTATTTT.